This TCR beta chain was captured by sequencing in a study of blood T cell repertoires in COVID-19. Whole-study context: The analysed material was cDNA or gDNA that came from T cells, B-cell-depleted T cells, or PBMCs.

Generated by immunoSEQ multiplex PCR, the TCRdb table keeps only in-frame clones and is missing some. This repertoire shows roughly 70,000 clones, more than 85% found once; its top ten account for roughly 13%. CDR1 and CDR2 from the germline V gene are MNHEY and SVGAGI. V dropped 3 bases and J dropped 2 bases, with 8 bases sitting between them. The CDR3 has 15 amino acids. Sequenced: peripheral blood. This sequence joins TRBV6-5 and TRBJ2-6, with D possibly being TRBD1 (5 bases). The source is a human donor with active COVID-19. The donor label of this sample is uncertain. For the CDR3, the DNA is TGTGCCAGCAGTTATCTAGGGGCTGGGGCCAACGTCCTGACTTTC. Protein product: CASSYLGAGANVLTF.